Described below is a single T cell receptor (beta chain) sequence and its context. Germline loops: CDR1 SEHNR, CDR2 FQNEAQ (reference sequence). The V and J ends lost 3 bases and 2 bases respectively, with 5 bases between them. The CDR3 is 12 amino acids. This record belongs to a study of OX40 agonist ivuxolimab in advanced cancers. Method: immunoSEQ multiplex PCR; TCRdb's copy keeps in-frame clones and lacks some. The data hold tens of thousands of clones, with 88% observed a single time. This TCR was recovered from an adult with an advanced solid tumor such as melanoma, head and neck, liver or kidney cancer. The V and J genes are TRBV7-9 and TRBJ2-7; D gene unclear. Sample: CD4+ or CD8+ T cells sorted from blood, taken in a trial of the OX40 agonist ivuxolimab. The CDR3 reads CASSFSTYEQYF. CDR3 DNA: TGTGCCAGCAGCTTTTCAACCTACGAGCAGTACTTC.